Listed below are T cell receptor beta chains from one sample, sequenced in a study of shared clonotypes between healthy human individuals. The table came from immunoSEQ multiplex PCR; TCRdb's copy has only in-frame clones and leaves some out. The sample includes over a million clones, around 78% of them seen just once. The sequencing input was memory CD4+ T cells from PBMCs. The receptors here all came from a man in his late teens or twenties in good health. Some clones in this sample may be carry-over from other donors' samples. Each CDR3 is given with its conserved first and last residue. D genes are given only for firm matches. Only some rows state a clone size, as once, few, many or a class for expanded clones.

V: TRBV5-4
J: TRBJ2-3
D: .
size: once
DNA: TGTGCCAGCAGCTTGGGGGGAGTTACTAGCACAGATACGCAGTATTTT
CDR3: CASSLGGVTSTDTQYF

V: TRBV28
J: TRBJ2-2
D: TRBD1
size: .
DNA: TGTGCCAGCAGTTCGACAGGGACCGGGGAGCTGTTTTTT
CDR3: CASSSTGTGELFF

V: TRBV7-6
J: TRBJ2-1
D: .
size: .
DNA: TGTGCCAGCAGCCATAACTTGGGCCGGGTGGGTGAGCAGTTCTTC
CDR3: CASSHNLGRVGEQFF

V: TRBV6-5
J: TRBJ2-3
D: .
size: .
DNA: TGTGCCAGCACCGGGGCGGGCACAGATACGCAGTATTTT
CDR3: CASTGAGTDTQYF

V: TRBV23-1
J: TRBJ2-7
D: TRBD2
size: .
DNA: TGCGCCAGCAGTCGGGGAGCCGCCGGGACTAGCGGGAGGAGCTACGAGCAGTACTTC
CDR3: CASSRGAAGTSGRSYEQYF

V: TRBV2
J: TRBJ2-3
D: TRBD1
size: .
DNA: TGTGCCAGCAGTGCGACAGGGGGGACAGATACGCAGTATTTT
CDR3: CASSATGGTDTQYF

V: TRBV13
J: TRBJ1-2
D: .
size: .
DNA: TGTGCCAGCAGCTTAGGTCGGGGGAACGGCTACACCTTC
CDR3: CASSLGRGNGYTF

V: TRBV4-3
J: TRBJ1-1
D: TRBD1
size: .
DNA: TGCGCCAGCAGCCCCGGGACAGGGGGCACTGAAGCTTTCTTT
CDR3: CASSPGTGGTEAFF

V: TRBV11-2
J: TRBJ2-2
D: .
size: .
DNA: TGTGCCAGCAGCCCCAGAGCGTCGAACACCGGGGAGCTGTTTTTT
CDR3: CASSPRASNTGELFF

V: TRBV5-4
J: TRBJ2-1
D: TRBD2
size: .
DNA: TGTGCCAGCAGCTTACCTGGGACTAGTTCCTACAATGAGCAGTTCTTC
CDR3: CASSLPGTSSYNEQFF

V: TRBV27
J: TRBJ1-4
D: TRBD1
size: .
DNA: TGTGCCAGCAGTCTCCCCTCAGACAGGGGGAACGAAAAACTGTTTTTT
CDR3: CASSLPSDRGNEKLFF

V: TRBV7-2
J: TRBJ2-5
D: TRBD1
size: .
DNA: TGTGCCAGCAGCCCTCGACAGGGTTCGGGTGAGACCCAGTACTTC
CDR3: CASSPRQGSGETQYF

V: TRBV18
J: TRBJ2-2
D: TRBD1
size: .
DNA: TGTGCCAGCTCACCACCCGGGACAGGGACCGGGGAGCTGTTTTTT
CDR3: CASSPPGTGTGELFF

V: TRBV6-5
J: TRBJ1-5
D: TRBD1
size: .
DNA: TGTGCCAGCAGGGGACAGGGCAATCAGCCCCAGCATTTT
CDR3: CASRGQGNQPQHF

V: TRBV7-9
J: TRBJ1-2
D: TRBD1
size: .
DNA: TGTGCCAGCAGCTTAATACAGGGGGCGCGGACCTTC
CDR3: CASSLIQGARTF

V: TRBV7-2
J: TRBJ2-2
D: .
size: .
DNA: TGTGCCAGCAGCCCCCTGCCCATAAATGTAGGCGGGGAGCTGTTTTTT
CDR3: CASSPLPINVGGELFF

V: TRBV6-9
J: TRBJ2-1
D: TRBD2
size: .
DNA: TGTGCCAGCAGTTATTCTAAGAGACTAGCGGGAGGGCCCAATGAGCAGTTCTTC
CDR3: CASSYSKRLAGGPNEQFF

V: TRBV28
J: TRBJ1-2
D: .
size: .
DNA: TGTGCCAGCAGAGAGGGACGGAACTATGGCTACACCTTC
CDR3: CASREGRNYGYTF

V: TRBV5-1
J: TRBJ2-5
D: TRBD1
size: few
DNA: TGCGCCAGCAGGGGGACAGGAAGTAGTAGAGTTGTTGGAGAGACCCAGTACTTC
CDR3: CASRGTGSSRVVGETQYF

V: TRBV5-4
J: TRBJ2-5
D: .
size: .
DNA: TGTGCCAGCAGCTTGAGGCCGGGGCAAGAGACCCAGTACTTC
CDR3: CASSLRPGQETQYF

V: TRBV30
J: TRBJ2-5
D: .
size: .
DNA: TGTGCCTGGAGTCACGGCAGTCGGGAGACCCGGTACTTC
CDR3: CAWSHGSRETRYF

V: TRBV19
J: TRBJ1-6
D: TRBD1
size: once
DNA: TGTGCCAGTAGTGCCCGGGACAGGGAGTCCTCACCCCTCCACTTT
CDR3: CASSARDRESSPLHF

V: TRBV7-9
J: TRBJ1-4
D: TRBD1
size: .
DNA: TGTGCCAGCAGCAACCAGCAGGGGGACACTAATGAAAAACTGTTTTTT
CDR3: CASSNQQGDTNEKLFF

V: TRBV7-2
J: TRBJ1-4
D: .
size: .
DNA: TGTGCCAGCAGCTTCGAGGGGTTTGGCGATGAAAAACTGTTTTTT
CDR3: CASSFEGFGDEKLFF

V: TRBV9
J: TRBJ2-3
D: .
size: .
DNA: TGTGCCAGCAGCGAAGCCCCCGCAGATACGCAGTATTTT
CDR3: CASSEAPADTQYF

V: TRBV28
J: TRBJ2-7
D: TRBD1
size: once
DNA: TGTGCCAGTTATCCGGGACAGGATTCCTACGAGCAGTACTTC
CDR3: CASYPGQDSYEQYF

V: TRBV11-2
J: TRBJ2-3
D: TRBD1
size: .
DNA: TGTGCCAGCAGCACGGGACAGGGGGGCACAGATACGCAGTATTTT
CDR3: CASSTGQGGTDTQYF

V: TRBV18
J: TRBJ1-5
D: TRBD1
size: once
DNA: TGTGCCAGCTCGCTACAGGGGGCCAATCAGCCCCAGCATTTT
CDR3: CASSLQGANQPQHF

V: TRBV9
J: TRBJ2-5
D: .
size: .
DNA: TGTGCCAGCAGCTTCGGGCTCGAAGAGACCCAGTACTTC
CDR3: CASSFGLEETQYF

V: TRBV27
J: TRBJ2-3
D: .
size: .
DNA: TGTGCCAGCAGTTTCTCCCTAGCAGATACGCAGTATTTT
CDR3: CASSFSLADTQYF

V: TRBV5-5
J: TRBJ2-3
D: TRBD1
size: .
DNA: TGTGCCAGCAGCCCCCGGACAGGGAACACAGATACGCAGTATTTT
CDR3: CASSPRTGNTDTQYF

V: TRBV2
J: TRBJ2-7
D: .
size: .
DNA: TGTGCCAGCAGTAGACATTCGAGCGAGCAGTACTTC
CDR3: CASSRHSSEQYF

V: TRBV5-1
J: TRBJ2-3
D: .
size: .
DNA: TGCGCCAGCAGCAGGACAGTAAGCACAGATACGCAGTATTTT
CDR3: CASSRTVSTDTQYF

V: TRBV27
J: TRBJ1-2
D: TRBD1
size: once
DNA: TGTGCCAGCAGTCAGTCCGGGACAGCAAACTATGGCTACACCTTC
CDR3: CASSQSGTANYGYTF

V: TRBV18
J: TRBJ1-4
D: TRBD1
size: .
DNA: TGTGCCAGCTCACCACGCAGGGGGAATTTGGATGAAAAACTGTTTTTT
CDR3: CASSPRRGNLDEKLFF

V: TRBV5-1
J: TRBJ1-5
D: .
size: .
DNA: TGCGCCAGCAGCTTGACAGGGTTGAATCAGCCCCAGCATTTT
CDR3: CASSLTGLNQPQHF

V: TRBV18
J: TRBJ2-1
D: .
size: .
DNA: TGTGCCAGCTCACCGAACAGGGACGTCAATGAGCAGTTCTTC
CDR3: CASSPNRDVNEQFF

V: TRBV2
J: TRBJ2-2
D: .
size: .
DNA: TGTGCCAGCAGTGACAGAGGGCAGACCGGGGAGCTGTTTTTT
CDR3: CASSDRGQTGELFF

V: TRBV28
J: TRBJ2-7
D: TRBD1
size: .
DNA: TGTGCCAGCAGTCGCTCCGGGACAGGGTCCTACGAGCAGTACTTC
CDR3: CASSRSGTGSYEQYF

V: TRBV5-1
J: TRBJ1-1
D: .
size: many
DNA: TGCGCCAGCAGCTTAGCCGAGGGCACTGAAGCTTTCTTT
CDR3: CASSLAEGTEAFF

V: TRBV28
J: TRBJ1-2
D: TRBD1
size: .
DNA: TGTGCCAGCAGTGAGACCGGGACAGGGGGCAGGCACTATGGCTACACCTTC
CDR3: CASSETGTGGRHYGYTF

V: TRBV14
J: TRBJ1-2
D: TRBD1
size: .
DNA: TGTGCCAGCAGCCAAGTCGGGACAGGTTCTCGTGGCTACACCTTC
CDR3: CASSQVGTGSRGYTF